The rows below give T cell receptor beta chains drawn from one sample of a study of T cell responses to AZD1222 COVID-19 vaccine. Profiled with immunoSEQ multiplex PCR; TCRdb holds only in-frame clones, not every one. The sample shows about 160,000 clones, 94% of them seen only once. Sequenced material: peripheral blood, taken 28 days after the second AZD1222 dose. Source of these receptors: an adult who received the AZD1222 COVID-19 vaccine. CDR3s include the opening cysteine and the closing phenylalanine or tryptophan. The D gene is left open where the match is weak.

j_gene: TRBJ1-2; d_gene: TRBD1; v_gene: TRBV18; CDR3aa: CASSGQRDGYTF
j_gene: TRBJ2-2; d_gene: TRBD2; v_gene: TRBV5-4; CDR3aa: CASSSLAGQNTGELFF
j_gene: TRBJ1-6; d_gene: -; v_gene: TRBV30; CDR3aa: CAWSPPPRYNSPLHF
j_gene: TRBJ1-4; d_gene: -; v_gene: TRBV15; CDR3aa: CATSLTAGQISTNEKLFF
j_gene: TRBJ2-7; d_gene: -; v_gene: TRBV2; CDR3aa: CASRSDGNYEQYF
j_gene: TRBJ2-7; d_gene: TRBD2; v_gene: TRBV9; CDR3aa: CASSPGTSGSYEQYF
j_gene: TRBJ2-7; d_gene: -; v_gene: TRBV3-1/TRBV3-2; CDR3aa: CASSRLRDPGEQYF
j_gene: TRBJ1-4; d_gene: TRBD1; v_gene: TRBV7-2; CDR3aa: CASSPGTGIEKLFF
j_gene: TRBJ1-2; d_gene: TRBD1; v_gene: TRBV6-6; CDR3aa: CASRTGADYGYTF
j_gene: TRBJ1-2; d_gene: TRBD1; v_gene: TRBV6-5; CDR3aa: CAGEPTGIYYGYTF
j_gene: TRBJ1-1; d_gene: -; v_gene: TRBV10-3; CDR3aa: CAISDQAQGTEAFF
j_gene: TRBJ2-1; d_gene: TRBD2; v_gene: TRBV2; CDR3aa: CASSERTGGLVVEQFF
j_gene: TRBJ2-1; d_gene: TRBD2; v_gene: TRBV6-2/TRBV6-3; CDR3aa: CASSYVGSGRAGGFF
j_gene: TRBJ2-7; d_gene: TRBD1; v_gene: TRBV7-8; CDR3aa: CASSLGQGGLHEQYF
j_gene: TRBJ2-3; d_gene: TRBD1; v_gene: TRBV7-3; CDR3aa: CASSRTGSTDTQYF